The T cell receptor (beta chain) described here comes from a study of CD8+ T cells in alopecia areata. Study details: Treated patients were given 5 to 10 mg oral tofacitinib twice daily.

Sequencing templates came from extracted RNA that was reverse transcribed into cDNA. Measured with immunoSEQ multiplex PCR; TCRdb has only the in-frame clones, and not every one. The data contain about 150,000 clones, approximately 50% of them singletons. V was cut by 0 bases and J by 3 bases, with 5 bases left in between. The germline CDR1 and CDR2 sequences are SEHNR and FQNEAQ (reference sequence). This CDR3 has 13 residues. General observations from the study: Lesional scalp exceeded normal scalp in clonality, especially in alopecia totalis/universalis.

About this clone itself: Its antigen is unknown.

The chain combines TRBV7-9 with TRBJ1-1, with D uncertain. This sequence was found in a human donor with alopecia areata. Sequencing used CD4+ T cells sorted from blood. The CDR3 region is CASSLAGDTEAFF. The CDR3, as DNA: TGTGCCAGCAGCTTAGCGGGTGACACTGAAGCTTTCTTT.